This paragraph covers one T cell receptor beta chain sequence. Profiled with immunoSEQ multiplex PCR; TCRdb holds only in-frame clones, not every one. The sample records 300,000 to 450,000 clones, approximately 87% being singletons. The Seattle patients, enrolled during active infection, were followed longitudinally. Per germline, CDR1 SGHTA and CDR2 FQGNSA. V shed 5 bases and J 2 bases; nucleotides not matched to a gene: 3. This CDR3 is 15 amino acids long. This sample is drawn from a study of blood T cell repertoires in COVID-19. For the study at large: COVID-19 samples collected from the United States, Italy and Spain covered acute and convalescent phases.

The chain has TRBV7-2 and TRBJ2-7, with 13 bases lining up with TRBD2. Material: peripheral blood. This TCR was recovered from a woman aged 25 to 39 with COVID-19, enrolled during active disease. Here the CDR3 DNA reads TGTGCCAGCAGCACTAGCGGGAGGGTGGCCTACGAGCAGTACTTC. This encodes CASSTSGRVAYEQYF.